This T cell receptor beta chain came from a study of blood T cell repertoires in COVID-19. Study details: Sites in the United States, Italy and Spain provided acute and convalescent COVID-19 samples. Sources were T cells, B-cell-depleted T cells, or PBMCs; the material itself was cDNA or gDNA.

In the authors' workflow: The assay estimated nucleated cells by amplifying reference gene primers. Repertoires were generated with immunoSEQ multiplex PCR, while TCRdb's copy carries only in-frame clones and drops some. The V and J calls and the clone size are those of that table, but D and trimming were determined from the DNA. The table has about 80,000 clones, approximately 85% seen once. The sequence was collected from a man aged 70 or older with acute or convalescent COVID-19. Sequencing input: peripheral blood.

The CDR3 protein is CASTRETSYEQYF. The CDR3 region has the DNA TGTGCCAGCACTCGGGAAACTTCCTACGAGCAGTACTTC. V gene TRBV2 combines with J gene TRBJ2-7, with a possible D match to TRBD2 (5 bases). CDR3 length: 13 amino acids. V lost 7 bases and J 1 base, leaving 11 bases between the germline ends. CDR1 SNHLY and CDR2 FYNNEI come from the germline V gene.